One sample yielded the 9 T cell receptor beta chains listed below, sequenced in a study of T cells in Graves' hyperthyroidism and ophthalmopathy. The TCR beta CDR3 regions underwent amplification using RNA transcripts as the source. A first-round RT-PCR of the TCR CDR3 used the HTBI primer set. TCRdb fed the multiplex PCR reads into MiXCR, producing one record per CDR3 protein. The sample has 480,000 or so distinct CDR3 sequences; around an eighth are singletons. Sequenced input: blood. These receptors were collected from a woman between 18 and 29 years old with Graves' hyperthyroidism.

This clonotype was recorded at least ten times. The chain is built from TRBV27 and TRBJ2-1; D may be TRBD1 (6 bases). The CDR3 totals 13 residues. Germline V gene sequence: CDR1 MNHEY, CDR2 SMNVEV (reference sequence). The V gene lost 5 bases and the J gene lost 13 bases, with 18 bases spanning the gap. This chain's CDR3 is CASSVAGDNDQFF. For the CDR3, the DNA is TGTGCCAGCAGTGTAGCCGGGGACAACGACCAGTTCTTC.

This clonotype was counted only a few times. The chain uses TRBV6-1 and TRBJ2-1, with 10 bases lining up with TRBD2. This CDR3 comprises 14 residues. V shed 6 bases, J shed 8 bases, and the junction held 7 bases outside the gene matches. CDR1 is MNHNS, CDR2 SASEGT, per germline. The CDR3 region is CASRAGLARDEQFF. The CDR3 region has the DNA TGTGCCAGCAGAGCGGGACTAGCGAGGGATGAGCAGTTCTTC.

The chain employs TRBV15 and TRBJ2-7; D ambiguous. The V end lost 1 base, the J end lost 6 bases, and 16 bases lay between the germline ends. The CDR3 consists of 15 residues. Germline CDR1 LNHNV, CDR2 YYDKDF (reference sequence). CDR3 region: CATSRGSVGQSEQYF. The CDR3 DNA is TGTGCCACCAGCAGAGGGTCTGTGGGCCAGTCCGAGCAGTACTTC. Based on the CDR3 plus reference TRBV15 and TRBJ2-7, the full variable domain is DAMVIQNPRYQVTQFGKPVTLSCSQTLNHNVMYWYQQKSSQAPKLLFHYYDKDFNNEADTPDNFQSRRPNTSFCFLDIRSPGLGDTAMYLCATSRGSVGQSEQYFGPGTRLTVT.

This clonotype was detected many times. This chain uses TRBV6-5 with TRBJ2-5; perhaps TRBD1 as D (5 bases). The CDR3 runs 15 residues. V was clipped by 0 bases and J by 5 bases, with 13 bases between them. Germline V gene data show CDR1 as MNHEY and CDR2 as SVGAGI. This chain's CDR3 is CASSYSIQEVETQYF. The CDR3 DNA sequence: TGTGCCAGCAGTTACTCTATACAGGAAGTGGAGACCCAGTACTTC.

At least ten counts were recorded for this clonotype. The DNA is left out, because the CDR3 cannot be placed on it with certainty; the CDR3 is given as TCRdb lists it. The chain employs TRBV10-2 and TRBJ1-4. CDR1 is WSHSY, CDR2 SAAADI, per germline. A total of 16 residues make up the CDR3, ends included. CDR3 protein: CASSSSTPYGNEKLFF.

The gene calls are TRBV2 and TRBJ1-6, with 7 bases aligning to TRBD1. V lost 7 bases and J lost 1; bases outside the gene matches: 7. The length of the CDR3 is 16 residues. Germline V gene data show CDR1 as SNHLY and CDR2 as FYNNEI. This chain's CDR3 is CASTPDRVSYNSPLHF. Here the CDR3 DNA reads TGTGCCAGCACCCCTGACAGGGTGTCCTATAATTCACCCCTCCACTTT.

This clonotype appeared many times. The CDR3 sequence is CSAYSGGHDKTQYF. In DNA, the CDR3 is TGCAGTGCCTATAGCGGGGGTCATGATAAGACCCAGTACTTC. The chain links TRBV20-1 to TRBJ2-5, with 9 bases that match TRBD2. This CDR3 has 14 amino acids. Germline CDR1 and CDR2: DFQATT and SNEGSKA (reference sequence). The trim removed 6 bases at V and 6 bases at J, leaving 11 bases unmatched.

This clonotype was detected many times. The chain recombines TRBV11-2 with TRBJ2-2; D may match TRBD1 or TRBD2 (5 bases each). The CDR3 spans 16 residues. CDR1 is SGHAT and CDR2 is FQNNGV in the germline V gene. V lost 2 bases, J lost 1 base, and 11 bases lay in between. CDR3 sequence reads: CASSLNTGRNTGELFF. CDR3 nucleotide sequence: TGTGCCAGCAGCTTAAATACGGGACGGAACACCGGGGAGCTGTTTTTT. Full variable domain (outside the CDR3, taken from reference TRBV11-2 and TRBJ2-2): EAGVAQSPRYKIIEKRQSVAFWCNPISGHATLYWYQQILGQGPKLLIQFQNNGVVDDSQLPKDRFSAERLKGVDSTLKIQPAKLEDSAVYLCASSLNTGRNTGELFFGEGSRLTVL.

The table lists this clonotype with many counts. This rearrangement joins TRBV19 to TRBJ2-2, with D possibly called TRBD1 or TRBD2 (5 bases each). Germline V CDR1 and CDR2: LNHDA, SQIVND (reference sequence). There are 15 residues in the CDR3. V was shortened by 7 bases and J by 4 bases, with 16 bases between the two germline ends. The CDR3 nucleotides are TGTGCCAGTAATTTTCGGCAGGGAGTCACCGGGGAGCTGTTTTTT. Amino acid sequence: CASNFRQGVTGELFF.